These T cell receptor beta chains were read from a single sample in a study of T cells expressing NK-cell markers. TCRdb re-called the 5' RACE reads, yielding one record per CDR3 amino acid sequence without DNA. The sample table sets out hundreds of thousands of distinct CDR3 sequences. The sequenced material came from blood T cells: a sorted CD56 or NKG2C T cell subset, CD4+ or CD8+ T cells, or bulk PBMC T cells (not recorded which). Receptors originate from a man aged 18-75 years in good health. Both conserved end residues are part of each CDR3.

CDR3 length	V gene	J gene	CDR3 protein
16	TRBV28	TRBJ1-5	CASSPLSLGMKQPQHF
14	TRBV6-4	TRBJ2-1	CASSTEEFVNEQFF
14	TRBV5-1	TRBJ2-5	CASQTSGVEETQYF
14	TRBV6-4	TRBJ1-2	CASSDPKWPYGYTF
14	TRBV6-1	TRBJ1-2	CASRRDRTNYGYTF
13	TRBV5-1	TRBJ2-7	CASSLPGPYEQYF
12	TRBV28	TRBJ2-7	CATRVGEDEQYF
15	TRBV6-1	TRBJ2-2	CASSPRVLNTGELFF
13	TRBV28	TRBJ2-5	CASSSRGPRAQYF
14	TRBV25-1	TRBJ1-1	CASSEVYMNTEAFF
16	TRBV21-1	TRBJ2-7	CASSKVSVQVSYEQYF
15	TRBV20-1	TRBJ1-6	CSARGAGGGNSPLHF
16	TRBV4-1	TRBJ2-2	CASSQESAGPTGELFF
13	TRBV20-1	TRBJ2-7	CSAEENAEDEQYF
16	TRBV9	TRBJ1-2	CASSEPPGNLIYGYTF
13	TRBV12-3/TRBV12-4	TRBJ2-7	CASSTGQGYEQYF
15	TRBV25-1	TRBJ1-6	CASSERPPGLSPLHF
14	TRBV29-1	TRBJ1-2	CSVEGQGRTGGYTF
13	TRBV20-1	TRBJ1-5	CSAKVGSDQPQHF
16	TRBV5-5	TRBJ2-7	CASSLATRQGPYEQYF
11	TRBV20-1	TRBJ2-7	CSARFGYEQYF
14	TRBV6-2/TRBV6-3	TRBJ1-5	CASRPTGTNQPQHF
14	TRBV10-3	TRBJ1-6	CAIIRVLRRSPLHF
16	TRBV19	TRBJ2-1	CASSARGGLNYNEQFF
16	TRBV7-9	TRBJ2-7	CASSLVGGDLSYEQYF
18	TRBV28	TRBJ2-7	CASPFTRGTGVSSYEQYF
15	TRBV28	TRBJ2-7	CASSSPTGLSHEQYF
14	TRBV5-5	TRBJ2-1	CASSPISSRGEQFF
13	TRBV7-3	TRBJ2-7	CASSLNGGNEQYF
15	TRBV7-9	TRBJ2-3	CASSFGQANTDTQYF
14	TRBV3-1	TRBJ2-1	CASSPAGTRDEQFF
14	TRBV28	TRBJ2-7	CASRLGKPAYEQYF
15	TRBV5-1	TRBJ2-7	CASSRLAGGTYEQYF
15	TRBV3-1	TRBJ2-3	CASSARSTRTDTQYF
15	TRBV15	TRBJ2-7	CATSRDTGFSYEQYF
17	TRBV7-2	TRBJ2-2	CASSFSGQGNRAGELFF
14	TRBV30	TRBJ1-2	CAWSNRAPYYGYTF
14	TRBV6-1	TRBJ1-1	CASSEVSRGREAFF
15	TRBV15	TRBJ2-7	CATSKAGTGGYEQYF
16	TRBV5-1	TRBJ2-2	CASSRRDRGTSGELFF